The clone carrying this TCR beta chain came up many times. The antigen is not known. These data originate in a study of T-cell reconstitution after alpha-beta-depleted transplantation in children. This CDR3 contains 16 residues. The germline V and J ends were trimmed by 4 bases and 1 base, with 16 bases remaining between them. The germline CDR1 and CDR2 sequences are SGHKS and YYEKEE (reference sequence). As it was prepared, the TCRbeta library received unique molecular identifiers. TCRdb independently ran MiXCR on the PCR reads; one entry per CDR3 protein. This sample has 300,000 to 400,000 distinct CDR3 sequences, with about 17% found just once. Study-level findings and limits: Reports say that about two months after transplant, the alpha-beta T cells came out of several hundred graft clones that had expanded. T cells produced anew were the main source of T-cell counts and diversity one year after transplant.

Sample: PBMCs, mostly from graft donor cells, taken 360 days after TCRalphabeta/CD19-depleted stem cell transplant. The clonotype comes from a male patient aged 2 to 10 who had a stem cell transplant for acute lymphoblastic leukemia, so the T cells may come from the graft donor. This chain links TRBV5-5 with TRBJ2-3; D is unclear. This CDR3 reads CASSPFGNVGTDTQYF. The CDR3 DNA follows: TGTGCCAGCAGCCCTTTTGGTAACGTGGGCACAGATACGCAGTATTTT.